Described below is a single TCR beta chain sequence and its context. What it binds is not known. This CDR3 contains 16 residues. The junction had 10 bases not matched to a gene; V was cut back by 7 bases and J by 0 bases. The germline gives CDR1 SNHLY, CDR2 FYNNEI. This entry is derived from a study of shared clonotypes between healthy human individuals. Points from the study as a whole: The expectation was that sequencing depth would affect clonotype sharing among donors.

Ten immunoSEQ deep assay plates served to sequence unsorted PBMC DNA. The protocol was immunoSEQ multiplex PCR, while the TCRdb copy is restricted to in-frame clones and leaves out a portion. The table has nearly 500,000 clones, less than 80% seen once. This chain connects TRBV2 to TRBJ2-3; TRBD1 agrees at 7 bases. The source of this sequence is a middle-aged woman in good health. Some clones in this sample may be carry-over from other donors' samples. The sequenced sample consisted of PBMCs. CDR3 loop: CASMGQHFTSTDTQYF. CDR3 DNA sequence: TGTGCCAGCATGGGACAGCACTTTACTAGCACAGATACGCAGTATTTT.